The 21 T cell receptor beta chains given below trace back to one sample, sequenced in a study of T cell repertoires in cytomegalovirus infection. One entry per CDR3 protein, called by TCRdb with MiXCR from the reads. The sample has about 300,000 distinct CDR3 sequences, roughly 9.3% seen once. Input material: PBMCs. These receptors all come from a human donor in good health (CMV status not recorded). Some clones in this sample may be carry-over from other donors' samples.

At least ten counts were recorded for this clonotype. The rearrangement links TRBV6-1 to TRBJ2-1, with 9 nucleotides matching TRBD1. This CDR3 has 15 amino acids. The J segment lost 8 bases and the V segment lost 5 bases, leaving 10 bases of the junction unmatched. The germline V gene has CDR1 MNHNS and CDR2 SASEGT. The CDR3 DNA is TGTGCCAGCAGTCGGACTTTTACAGGGGGCCATGAGCAGTTCTTC. This codes for CASSRTFTGGHEQFF.

There are many counts of this clonotype. V usage is TRBV7-2 and J usage is TRBJ2-4; D is unresolved. The V and J ends lost 1 base and 0 bases respectively, with 13 bases between them. Looked up from germline, CDR1 is SGHTA and CDR2 is FQGNSA. The CDR3 contains 17 residues. The CDR3 loop reads CASSLVSGPLAKNIQYF. DNA of the CDR3: TGTGCCAGCAGCTTAGTTTCTGGTCCCCTAGCCAAAAACATTCAGTACTTC.

The V call is TRBV10-3, the J call TRBJ2-1; a weak D match, TRBD1 (6 bases). The CDR3 is made up of 15 amino acids. Looked up from germline, CDR1 is ENHRY and CDR2 is SYGVKD. Deletions cut 6 bases from V and 0 bases from J, with 12 bases between. DNA of the CDR3: TGTGCCATCAGCCGGGACATAAGCTCCTACAATGAGCAGTTCTTC. Translated, it gives CAISRDISSYNEQFF.

This clonotype has a handful of counts. The V and J genes are TRBV5-1 and TRBJ2-4; D perhaps matches TRBD2 (5 bases). Looked up from germline, CDR1 is SGHRS and CDR2 is YFSETQ. The CDR3 runs to 12 residues. V lost 0 bases and J 8 bases, leaving 6 bases between the germline ends. CDR3 nucleotide sequence: TGCGCCAGCAGCTTGGCCGGGGACATTCAGTACTTC. Encoded protein: CASSLAGDIQYF.

This clonotype was counted ten times or more. The chain couples TRBV25-1 to TRBJ2-5; no clear D gene. Germline V gene data show CDR1 as MGHDK and CDR2 as SYGVNS. V lost 8 bases to trimming and J lost 2 bases, with 12 bases between them. The CDR3 runs 13 residues. CDR3 protein: CASVSVDQETQYF. Written as DNA, the CDR3 is TGTGCCAGCGTCTCCGTAGATCAAGAGACCCAGTACTTC.

The sample holds a few counts of this clonotype. The rearrangement uses TRBV28 and TRBJ2-2, with D tentatively TRBD1 or TRBD2 (5 bases each). Germline V CDR1 and CDR2: MDHEN, SYDVKM. This CDR3 region has 18 residues. V lost 7 bases and J 3 bases, leaving 24 bases between the germline ends. The CDR3 loop reads CASTAGWDPEVYTGELFF. The CDR3 bases are TGTGCCAGCACCGCTGGATGGGACCCCGAAGTGTACACCGGGGAGCTGTTTTTT. Complete variable domain (other parts from reference TRBV28 and TRBJ2-2): DVKVTQSSRYLVKRTGEKVFLECVQDMDHENMFWYRQDPGLGLRLIYFSYDVKMKEKGDIPEGYSVSREKKERFSLILESASTNQTSMYLCASTAGWDPEVYTGELFFGEGSRLTVL.

The sample holds many counts of this clonotype. The chain has TRBV2 and TRBJ2-5; D is unresolved. The CDR3 totals 12 residues. Germline V lookup: CDR1 SNHLY, CDR2 FYNNEI. Trimming took off 2 bases at V and 5 bases at J, with 6 bases between the two ends. The CDR3 loop is CASSERKETQYF. Written as DNA, the CDR3 is TGTGCCAGCAGTGAAAGGAAGGAGACCCAGTACTTC.

The table lists this clonotype with many counts. J is TRBJ2-6 and V is TRBV12-3 or TRBV12-4; a weak D match, TRBD1 (5 bases). The CDR3 spans 13 residues. V lost 7 bases and J 2 bases, leaving 6 bases between the germline ends. The CDR3 region is CASTRAGANVLTF. CDR3 nucleotides: TGTGCCAGCACCAGGGCTGGGGCCAACGTCCTGACTTTC.

In this sample, this clonotype turned up many times. The chain uses TRBV7-2 and TRBJ2-3; D remains ambiguous. Germline CDR1 and CDR2: SGHTA and FQGNSA. The V and J ends lost 0 bases and 6 bases respectively, with 13 bases between them. The CDR3 extends over 15 amino acids. The CDR3 DNA sequence: TGTGCCAGCAGCTTAGCCCTGGGCGGACCCGATACGCAGTATTTT. Protein: CASSLALGGPDTQYF.

The table lists this clonotype with many counts. The gene calls are TRBV7-2 and TRBJ1-2; a possible D gene is TRBD1 (5 bases). Germline assignment: CDR1 SGHTA and CDR2 FQGNSA. Trimming left V 2 bases short and J 8 bases short, with 18 bases between. There are 15 residues in the CDR3. CDR3: CASSLPQEGVEGYTF. DNA of the CDR3: TGTGCCAGCAGCTTACCCCAGGAAGGGGTGGAGGGCTACACCTTC.

The V gene is TRBV3-1, the J gene TRBJ2-5, with 7 bases matching TRBD2. Germline-derived CDR1 and CDR2 are LGHDT and YNNKEL (reference sequence). The CDR3 is 16 amino acids. Trimming took 1 base from V and 2 from J; bases not matched to a gene: 7. The chain's CDR3 is CASSQALGLGQETQYF. CDR3 in DNA: TGTGCCAGCAGCCAAGCTCTCGGACTAGGGCAAGAGACCCAGTACTTC.

This clonotype was seen at least ten times. This chain joins TRBV7-8 and TRBJ1-1, with D perhaps TRBD1 (5 bases). V lost 5 bases and J 6 bases, leaving 10 bases between the germline ends. This CDR3 contains 12 residues. Per the germline V gene, CDR1 is SGHVS and CDR2 is FQNEAQ. CDR3 amino acids: CASSPLGAEAFF. CDR3 sequence (DNA): TGTGCCAGCAGCCCGTTAGGGGCTGAAGCTTTCTTT.

This clonotype showed up many times. J is TRBJ2-7 and V is TRBV7-2, with 7 nucleotides matching TRBD2. The CDR3 loop spans 16 amino acids. The germline V gene encodes CDR1 SGHTA and CDR2 FQGNSA. V shed 0 bases, J shed 0 bases, and the junction held 5 bases outside the gene matches. The CDR3 coding sequence is TGTGCCAGCAGCTTAGCGGCGGGGGAAAGCTCCTACGAGCAGTACTTC. Protein: CASSLAAGESSYEQYF.

This clonotype has ten or more counts. The chain employs TRBV7-2 and TRBJ2-2; 10 bases align to TRBD2. This CDR3 comprises 16 residues. V was clipped by 5 bases and J by 6 bases; unmatched bases: 9. Germline lookup yields CDR1 SGHTA and CDR2 FQGNSA. DNA of the CDR3: TGTGCCAGCAGCAACATAGCGGGGGGCTGGCCCGGGGAGCTGTTTTTT. Its protein is CASSNIAGGWPGELFF.

The rearrangement links TRBV5-1 to TRBJ2-3; 8 bases map to TRBD1. The length of the CDR3 is 15 residues. CDR1 is SGHRS, CDR2 YFSETQ, per germline. Trimming removed 3 bases from V and 2 bases from J; junction bases left unmatched: 5. CDR3 DNA: TGCGCCAGCAGCTCAGGGGGCACGATCACAGATACGCAGTATTTT. Protein: CASSSGGTITDTQYF.

This clonotype was seen many times. The chain employs TRBV11-2 and TRBJ2-1; TRBD2 agrees at 7 bases. The V segment lost 2 bases and the J segment 9 bases; nucleotides outside the gene matches: 7. The CDR3 runs 14 residues. Per the germline V gene, CDR1 is SGHAT and CDR2 is FQNNGV. The CDR3 DNA follows: TGTGCCAGCAGCTTAACCAGGGAGGGGCTTGAGCAGTTCTTC. It is translated as CASSLTREGLEQFF.

V usage is TRBV29-1 and J usage is TRBJ2-7; D gene unclear. In germline, CDR1 is SQVTM, CDR2 ANQGSEA. The CDR3 extends over 13 amino acids. V dropped 3 bases and J dropped 0 bases, with 9 bases sitting between them. CDR3 amino acids: CSVEIDPSYEQYF. In DNA, the CDR3 is TGCAGCGTTGAGATTGACCCCTCCTACGAGCAGTACTTC.

The sample holds a few counts of this clonotype. The V gene is TRBV6-2 or TRBV6-3, the J gene TRBJ2-7; 9 bases are shared with TRBD2. V shed 0 bases, J shed 4 bases, and the junction held 13 bases outside the gene matches. The CDR3 consists of 18 residues. Looked up from germline, CDR1 is MNHEY and CDR2 is SVGEGT. DNA for the CDR3: TGTGCCAGCAGTTACTCGGTCTGGTCTAGCGGGGTGAGGTACGAGCAGTACGTC. The encoded protein is CASSYSVWSSGVRYEQYV.

This chain connects TRBV2 to TRBJ2-2; the match to TRBD1 covers 8 bases. This CDR3 comprises 12 residues. CDR1 is SNHLY and CDR2 is FYNNEI in the germline V gene. The V gene end was trimmed by 11 bases and the J gene end by 5 bases; junction bases not matched to a gene: 4. CDR3: CAVDRETGELFF. As DNA, the CDR3 is TGTGCCGTGGACAGGGAAACCGGGGAGCTGTTTTTT.

This clonotype showed up many times. V and J are TRBV28 and TRBJ2-1; 7 bases map to TRBD2. Looked up from germline, CDR1 is MDHEN and CDR2 is SYDVKM. V was clipped by 6 bases and J by 2 bases; unmatched bases: 10. CDR3 length: 16 amino acids. The CDR3 DNA is TGTGCCAGCAGCTCCCTTTCGGCGGGGGCCTACAATGAGCAGTTCTTC. Amino acid sequence: CASSSLSAGAYNEQFF. The full variable domain, completed using reference TRBV28 and TRBJ2-1, is DVKVTQSSRYLVKRTGEKVFLECVQDMDHENMFWYRQDPGLGLRLIYFSYDVKMKEKGDIPEGYSVSREKKERFSLILESASTNQTSMYLCASSSLSAGAYNEQFFGPGTRLTVL.

This clonotype was counted many times. The chain carries TRBV7-3 and TRBJ2-1, with D perhaps TRBD1 (6 bases). The CDR3 has 16 amino acids. V dropped 4 bases and J dropped 3 bases, with 16 bases sitting between them. Per the germline V gene, CDR1 is SGHTA and CDR2 is FQGTGA. Here the CDR3 DNA reads TGTGCCAGCAGCTCCCCGGGACACCAGAACTACAATGAGCAGTTCTTC. This translates into CASSSPGHQNYNEQFF.